Listed below are T cell receptor beta chains from one sample, sequenced in a study of blood T cell repertoires in COVID-19. Profiled with immunoSEQ multiplex PCR; TCRdb holds only in-frame clones, not every one. The sample has about 120,000 clones, about 74% seen once. The sample was peripheral blood. The receptor set was obtained from a man between 65 and 85 years old with acute or convalescent COVID-19. The CDR3 runs from the conserved cysteine through the conserved F or W. D genes are given only for firm matches. Some rows mark clone size as missing; the rest say once, few, many or name a class of expanded clone.

TRBJ2-1 TRBD2 TRBV11-3 15 . TGTGCCAGCAGCTACATCCCGGGGGGGGTCAATGAGCAGTTCTTC CASSYIPGGVNEQFF
TRBJ1-4 . TRBV4-3 15 . TGCGCCAGCAGCCAAGGGGCAGGGGAGGGGGAAAAACTGTTTTTT CASSQGAGEGEKLFF
TRBJ1-1 TRBD1 TRBV28 13 few TGTGCCAGTGCGGGACAGATGAACACTGAAGCTTTCTTT CASAGQMNTEAFF
TRBJ2-4 . TRBV11-2 14 . TGTGCCAGCAGCCCTCCAGTTCCCGGAGCCATTCAGTACTTC CASSPPVPGAIQYF
TRBJ1-2 TRBD1 TRBV5-6 15 . TGTGCCAGCAGCCAGGTCAGGGGGCGAACCTATGGCTACACCTTC CASSQVRGRTYGYTF
TRBJ2-7 . TRBV28 12 once TGTGCCAGCAGTTCGACAGAGTACGAGCAGTACTTC CASSSTEYEQYF
TRBJ2-2 . TRBV24-1 14 . TGTGCCACCAGTGATTTCGGTCGCATCGGGGAGCTGTTTTTT CATSDFGRIGELFF
TRBJ2-3 . TRBV6-1 12 . TGTGCCAGCAGTGAGCAGGGGGATACGCAGTATTTT CASSEQGDTQYF
TRBJ1-1 TRBD1 TRBV19 15 few TGTGCCAGTAGTACCTCCTCGACAGGGAAGAGTGAAGCTTTCTTT CASSTSSTGKSEAFF
TRBJ2-5 TRBD2 TRBV19 15 . TGTGCCAGTAGTCCCGAGGGAGGGGCCAAAGAGACCCAGTACTTC CASSPEGGAKETQYF
TRBJ1-4 . TRBV27 13 . TGTGCCACGACAGATGCAACTAATGAAAAACTGTTTTTT CATTDATNEKLFF
TRBJ2-1 . TRBV6-5 15 . TGTGCCAGCAGTTACTCAACAGGGGGGGGCAATGAGCAGTTCTTC CASSYSTGGGNEQFF
TRBJ1-4 . TRBV5-1 15 few TGCGCCAGCAGCCCCCAGGTTGCAACTAATGAAAAACTGTTTTTT CASSPQVATNEKLFF
TRBJ2-7 . TRBV5-6 13 . TGTGCCAGCAGCTTGGGCGCCTCATACGAGCAGTACTTC CASSLGASYEQYF
TRBJ1-2 TRBD1 TRBV28 13 . TGTGCCAGCAGCCCGGGACAGATATATGGCTACACCTTC CASSPGQIYGYTF
TRBJ1-2 TRBD1 TRBV2 14 few TGTGCCAGCAGGGGGACAGGGGGTAACTATGGCTACACCTTC CASRGTGGNYGYTF
TRBJ2-2 TRBD1 TRBV27 14 . TGTGCCAGCGGTCGACAGGGGGCCTCCGGGGAGCTGTTTTTT CASGRQGASGELFF
TRBJ2-1 TRBD1 TRBV30 12 . TGTGCCTGGAGGAGGACAGGCGATGAGCAGTTCTTC CAWRRTGDEQFF
TRBJ2-1 . TRBV5-1 13 . TGCGCCAGCAGCTTGCCGAGTTACAATGAGCAGTTCTTC CASSLPSYNEQFF
TRBJ2-7 TRBD2 TRBV4-1 14 . TGCGCCAGCAGCCCCCAGCGGGAGGGCTACGAGCAGTACTTC CASSPQREGYEQYF
TRBJ2-7 . TRBV5-1 13 many TGCGCCAGCAGCTTGGACAGGATCTACGAGCAGTACTTC CASSLDRIYEQYF
TRBJ2-7 TRBD1 TRBV29-1 12 . TGCAGCGTTGTGGCAGGGGGTAGGGAGCAGTACTTC CSVVAGGREQYF
TRBJ1-5 TRBD1 TRBV27 12 . TGTGCCAGCAGGTATACCGGGACAGGGAATGTTTTT CASRYTGTGNVF
TRBJ2-5 TRBD2 TRBV19 15 . TGTGCCAGTAGTATAGCTCTAGCGGGCGAAGAGACCCAGTACTTC CASSIALAGEETQYF
TRBJ2-1 TRBD2 TRBV9 15 once TGTGCCAGCAGCCAACTAGCGGGGGAGTACAATGAGCAGTTCTTC CASSQLAGEYNEQFF
TRBJ1-5 TRBD1 TRBV2 16 . TGTGCCAGCAGTGAAGGGACAGGGGTGTTGCGACAGCCCCAGCATTTT CASSEGTGVLRQPQHF
TRBJ2-7 TRBD1 TRBV5-4 16 . TGTGCCAGCAGCTTGAAGGGGACAGGGGGCTACTACGAGCAGTACTTC CASSLKGTGGYYEQYF
TRBJ1-5 . TRBV5-5 13 . TGTGCCAGCAGCACAAACAGCCATCAGCCCCAGCATTTT CASSTNSHQPQHF